This T cell receptor (beta chain) was identified during a study of tumor T cells in aggressive B-cell lymphoma. Repertoires were generated with immunoSEQ multiplex PCR, while TCRdb's copy carries only in-frame clones and drops some. This sample has about 390 clones, with less than 95% found just once. Concerning this clone: At one end the junction does not follow the germline gene, possibly because of a read error.

There are 13 residues in the CDR3. CDR1 SGHTA and CDR2 FQGTGA come from the germline V gene. Sequences were obtained from tumor tissue. This chain uses TRBV7-3 with TRBJ1-1, with no clear D. This clonotype was obtained from an adult with diffuse large B cell lymphoma. The CDR3 sequence: CASSLTENAEAFF. For the CDR3, the DNA is TGTGCCAGCAGCTTAACGGAGAACGCTGAAGCTTTCTTT.